This TCR beta chain was sequenced for a study of CD8+ T cells in alopecia areata. In the study overall: At a dose of 5 to 10 mg twice daily, oral tofacitinib was given to treated patients. Patients remained on tofacitinib for 6 to 18 months and then went 6 months without it. Study-wide results and caveats: Sequencing of scalp samples also captures resident alphabeta T cells of normal skin.

Comment on this clone: Its antigen is not identified.

Germline trimming cut 6 bases from V and 5 bases from J; bases unmatched to any gene: 0. Germline values: CDR1 LGHNA, CDR2 YNFKEQ. The CDR3 is 13 amino acids. After isolation, RNA underwent reverse transcription to generate cDNA as the sequencing template. This table comes from immunoSEQ multiplex PCR, and its TCRdb copy is limited to in-frame clones, with some not included. Seen here are 200,000 or so clones, 57% observed once, and the top ten hold under 0.5%. The material sequenced was CD4+ T cells sorted from blood, taken at week 0. The chain recombines TRBV4-2 with TRBJ1-6; 8 positions match TRBD1. The source of this sequence is a human donor with alopecia areata. Here the CDR3 DNA reads TGTGCCAGCAGGGACAGGGATAATTCACCCCTCCACTTT. Protein: CASRDRDNSPLHF.